These T cell receptor beta chains were read from a single sample in a study of T cells in localized non-small cell lung cancer. TCRdb's copy holds only in-frame clones and misses some; the assay was immunoSEQ multiplex PCR. The repertoire holds 21,000 or so clones, with roughly 88% as singletons. The material was peripheral blood mononuclear cells, obtained before any cancer treatment. These receptors were taken from a male donor at least 60 years old with stage II lung adenocarcinoma. Each CDR3 is given with its conserved first and last residue.

v_call: TRBV2; j_call: TRBJ1-5; cdr3_aa: CASRQGLDQPQHF
v_call: TRBV2; j_call: TRBJ1-2; cdr3_aa: CASSEWSQGANYGYTF
v_call: TRBV5-5; j_call: TRBJ1-4; cdr3_aa: CASTPRAQTNEKLFF
v_call: TRBV28; j_call: TRBJ2-2; cdr3_aa: CASSSPIAGRELFF
v_call: TRBV21-1; j_call: TRBJ2-1; cdr3_aa: CASSRRVRSYNEQFF
v_call: TRBV7-2; j_call: TRBJ2-1; cdr3_aa: CASSYSGRADYEQFF
v_call: TRBV19; j_call: TRBJ1-6; cdr3_aa: CASSTDSSYNSPLHF
v_call: TRBV6-1; j_call: TRBJ2-1; cdr3_aa: CASSVLAGSDEQFF
v_call: TRBV19; j_call: TRBJ1-1; cdr3_aa: CASSISANTEAFF
v_call: TRBV27; j_call: TRBJ1-5; cdr3_aa: CASSLSRYSNQPQHF
v_call: TRBV27; j_call: TRBJ2-7; cdr3_aa: CASSLSSAGGLPYEQYF
v_call: TRBV5-5; j_call: TRBJ2-1; cdr3_aa: CASQRLSRNEQFF
v_call: TRBV5-4; j_call: TRBJ1-2; cdr3_aa: CASSLGSWGPAYGYTF
v_call: TRBV6-5; j_call: TRBJ1-3; cdr3_aa: CASSYSFRDRLYF
v_call: TRBV11-3; j_call: TRBJ2-1; cdr3_aa: CASSLDTGGNEQFF
v_call: TRBV7-8; j_call: TRBJ1-5; cdr3_aa: CASSPAQGRSNQPQHF
v_call: TRBV2; j_call: TRBJ1-1; cdr3_aa: CASSEEAARYTEAFF
v_call: TRBV9; j_call: TRBJ2-1; cdr3_aa: CASSPSLAADPLNNEQFF
v_call: TRBV5-1; j_call: TRBJ1-2; cdr3_aa: CASSVRGYGYTF
v_call: TRBV6-6; j_call: TRBJ2-1; cdr3_aa: CASRGLAGGSDNEQFF
v_call: TRBV25-1; j_call: TRBJ1-4; cdr3_aa: CASSEFNPGQNEKLFF
v_call: TRBV7-6; j_call: TRBJ2-5; cdr3_aa: CASSLARGLWETQYF
v_call: TRBV10-3; j_call: TRBJ2-7; cdr3_aa: CAIRGGRGRNEQYF
v_call: TRBV2; j_call: TRBJ2-3; cdr3_aa: CASSEYPAVFGDTQYF
v_call: TRBV7-8; j_call: TRBJ2-1; cdr3_aa: CASSLSINEQFF
v_call: TRBV29-1; j_call: TRBJ2-3; cdr3_aa: CSVGGNRDGDTQYF
v_call: TRBV18; j_call: TRBJ2-5; cdr3_aa: CASSPRETQYF
v_call: TRBV12-5; j_call: TRBJ2-1; cdr3_aa: CASGLGQGDYNEQFF
v_call: TRBV11-2; j_call: TRBJ2-3; cdr3_aa: CASSLVPGQGSDTQYF
v_call: TRBV27; j_call: TRBJ1-2; cdr3_aa: CASSWSGVVGNYGYTF
v_call: TRBV29-1; j_call: TRBJ2-7; cdr3_aa: CSVATTGGTYEQYF
v_call: TRBV9; j_call: TRBJ2-5; cdr3_aa: CASGGLAGQETQYF
v_call: TRBV6-4; j_call: TRBJ2-1; cdr3_aa: CASSSLAGGYNEQFF
v_call: TRBV6-1; j_call: TRBJ2-7; cdr3_aa: CASVGREGEQYF
v_call: TRBV6-4; j_call: TRBJ2-7; cdr3_aa: CASRTPGGSYEQYF
v_call: TRBV5-5; j_call: TRBJ2-6; cdr3_aa: CASRGGSNSGANVLTF
v_call: TRBV7-2; j_call: TRBJ2-3; cdr3_aa: CASSLQGLSTDTQYF